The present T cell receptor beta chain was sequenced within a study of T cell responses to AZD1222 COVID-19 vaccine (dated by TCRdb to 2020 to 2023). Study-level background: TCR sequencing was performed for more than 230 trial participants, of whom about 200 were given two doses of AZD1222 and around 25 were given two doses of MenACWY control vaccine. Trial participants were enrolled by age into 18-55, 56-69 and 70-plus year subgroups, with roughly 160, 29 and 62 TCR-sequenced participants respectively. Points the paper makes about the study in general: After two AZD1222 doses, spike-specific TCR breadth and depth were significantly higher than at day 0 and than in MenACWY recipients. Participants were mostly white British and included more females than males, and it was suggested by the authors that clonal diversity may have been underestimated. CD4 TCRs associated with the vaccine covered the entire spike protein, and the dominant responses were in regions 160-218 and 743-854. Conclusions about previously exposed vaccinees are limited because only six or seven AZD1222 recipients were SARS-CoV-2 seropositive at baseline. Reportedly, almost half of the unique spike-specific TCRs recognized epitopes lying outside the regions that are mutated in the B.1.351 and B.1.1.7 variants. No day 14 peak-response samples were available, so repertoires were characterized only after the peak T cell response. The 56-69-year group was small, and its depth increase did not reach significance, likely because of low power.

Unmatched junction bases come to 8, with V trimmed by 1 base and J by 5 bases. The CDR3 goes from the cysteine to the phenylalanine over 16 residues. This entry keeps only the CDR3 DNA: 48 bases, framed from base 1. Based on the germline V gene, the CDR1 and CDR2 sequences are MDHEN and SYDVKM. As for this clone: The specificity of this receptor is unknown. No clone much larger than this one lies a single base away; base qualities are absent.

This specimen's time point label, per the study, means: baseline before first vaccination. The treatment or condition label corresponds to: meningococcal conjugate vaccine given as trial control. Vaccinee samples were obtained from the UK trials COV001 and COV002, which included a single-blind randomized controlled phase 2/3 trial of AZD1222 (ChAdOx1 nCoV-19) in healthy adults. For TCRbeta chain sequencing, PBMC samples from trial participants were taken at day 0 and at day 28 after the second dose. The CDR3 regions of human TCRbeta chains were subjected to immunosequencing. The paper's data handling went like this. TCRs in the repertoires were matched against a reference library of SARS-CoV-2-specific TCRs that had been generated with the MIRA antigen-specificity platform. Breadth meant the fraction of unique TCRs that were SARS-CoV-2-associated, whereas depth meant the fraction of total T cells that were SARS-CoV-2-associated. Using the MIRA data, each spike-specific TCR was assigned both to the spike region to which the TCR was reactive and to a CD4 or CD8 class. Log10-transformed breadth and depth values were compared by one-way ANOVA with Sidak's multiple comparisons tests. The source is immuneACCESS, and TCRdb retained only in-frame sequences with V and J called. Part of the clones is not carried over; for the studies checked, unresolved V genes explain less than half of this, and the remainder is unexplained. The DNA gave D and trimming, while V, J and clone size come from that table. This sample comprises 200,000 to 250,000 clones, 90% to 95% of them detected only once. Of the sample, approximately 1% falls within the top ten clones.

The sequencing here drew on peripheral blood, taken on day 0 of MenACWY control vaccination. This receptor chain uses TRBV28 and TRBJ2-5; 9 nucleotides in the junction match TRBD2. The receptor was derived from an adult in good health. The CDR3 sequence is CASSLSRGGSRETQYF. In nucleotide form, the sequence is TGTGCCAGCAGTTTATCGCGGGGGGGGTCCCGGGAGACCCAGTACTTC.